One sample yielded the 5 T cell receptor beta chains listed below, sequenced in a study of CD8 T cells in ankylosing spondylitis. From the 5' RACE reads, TCRdb called clonotypes with MiXCR, one entry per CDR3 protein. The data show 200,000 to 250,000 distinct CDR3 sequences, with more than 25% seen just once and about 4.2% held by the top ten. Material for sequencing was blood, either unsorted or a sorted T cell fraction (not recorded which). The origin of the receptors is a male donor with ankylosing spondylitis or in good health (not recorded which).

J is TRBJ1-1 and V is TRBV5-1, with 8 nucleotides matching TRBD1. The CDR3 consists of 15 residues. Per germline, CDR1 SGHRS and CDR2 YFSETQ. V lost 6 bases, J lost 6 bases, and 13 bases stayed unmatched. DNA of the CDR3: TGCGCCAGCACCCTGGTTGGACAGGGCGGCGCTGAAGCTTTCTTT. Translated: CASTLVGQGGAEAFF.

The genes are TRBV9 and TRBJ2-7; D is possibly TRBD1 (6 bases). With 4 bases removed from V and 5 bases from J, the gap between germline ends came to 16 bases. The CDR3 extends over 14 amino acids. CDR1 is SGDLS and CDR2 is YYNGEE in the germline V gene. CDR3 sequence (DNA): TGTGCCAGCAGCCCGCAGGGGCCTCGGAACGAGCAGTACTTC. The encoded protein is CASSPQGPRNEQYF.

This clonotype has just a few counts. This chain links TRBV7-4 with TRBJ2-7; D is uncertain. There are 12 residues in the CDR3. Germline loops: CDR1 SGHVT, CDR2 SQSDAQ. With 5 bases removed from V and 4 bases from J, the gap between germline ends came to 9 bases. CDR3 region: CASSPAWYEQYF. CDR3 in DNA: TGTGCCAGCAGCCCCGCCTGGTACGAGCAGTACTTC.

The CDR3 DNA follows: TGCGCCAGCAGCTCTACTTGGGGGCCACCACAAGAGACCCAGTACTTC. It specifies CASSSTWGPPQETQYF. The gene calls are TRBV5-1 and TRBJ2-5; D is perhaps TRBD1 (6 bases). Trimming took 3 bases from V and 2 from J, leaving 17 bases between them. CDR3 length: 16 amino acids. From germline, CDR1 is SGHRS and CDR2 YFSETQ.

This clonotype was seen a few times. The CDR3 DNA sequence: TGTGCCAGCAGTCCTGGAAAGGGGGGGGAGGTGGAGACCCAGTACTTC. Encoded protein: CASSPGKGGEVETQYF. The rearrangement links TRBV12-3 or TRBV12-4 to TRBJ2-5, with D perhaps matching TRBD2 (7 bases). V gave up 5 bases and J gave up 5 bases, with 21 bases separating them. CDR3 length: 16 residues.